This TCR beta chain was captured by sequencing in a study of graft-versus-host responses after intestinal transplantation. Study information: Each of the recipients got a multivisceral, liver-intestinal, or isolated intestinal transplant. All of the recipients had induction that used anti-thymocyte globulin, then tacrolimus and steroids for two to three years.

Measured with immunoSEQ multiplex PCR; TCRdb has only the in-frame clones, and not every one. The sample includes some 96,000 clones, more than 75% of them seen just once. Findings and limits, study-wide: Some patients had graft-donor T cell macrochimerism, and their allografts showed high graft-versus-host to host-versus-graft clonal ratios. Some GvH clones appeared in ileal mucosa or blood before recipient bone marrow.

With regard to this clone: Its antigen is unidentified.

The clonotype originates from a human donor who was the organ donor for an intestinal transplant. Sequencing was performed on unstimulated CD4+ T cells sorted from spleen or lymph node cells, taken before transplant.

CDR3 protein: CASSSTGAPKLFF. DNA of the CDR3: TGTGCCAGCAGTTCGACAGGGGCGCCTAAACTGTTTTTT. J is TRBJ1-4 and V is TRBV28, with 8 bases that match TRBD1. Germline CDR1 MDHEN, CDR2 SYDVKM. J gave up 11 bases and V 4 bases, and 6 bases lay outside the gene matches. This CDR3 spans 13 amino acids.